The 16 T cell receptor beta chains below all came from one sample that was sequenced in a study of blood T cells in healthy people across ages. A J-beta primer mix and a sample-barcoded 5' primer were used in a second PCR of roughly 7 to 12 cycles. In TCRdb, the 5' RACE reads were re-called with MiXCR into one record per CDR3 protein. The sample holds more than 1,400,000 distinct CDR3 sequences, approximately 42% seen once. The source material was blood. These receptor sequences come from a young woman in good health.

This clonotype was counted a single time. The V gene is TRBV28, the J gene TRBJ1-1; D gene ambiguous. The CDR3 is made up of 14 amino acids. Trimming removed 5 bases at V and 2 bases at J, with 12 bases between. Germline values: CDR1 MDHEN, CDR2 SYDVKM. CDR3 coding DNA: TGTGCCAGCAGTATTGCCGGGCTCAACACTGAAGCTTTCTTT. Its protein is CASSIAGLNTEAFF. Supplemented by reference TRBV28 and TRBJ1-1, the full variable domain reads DVKVTQSSRYLVKRTGEKVFLECVQDMDHENMFWYRQDPGLGLRLIYFSYDVKMKEKGDIPEGYSVSREKKERFSLILESASTNQTSMYLCASSIAGLNTEAFFGQGTRLTVV.

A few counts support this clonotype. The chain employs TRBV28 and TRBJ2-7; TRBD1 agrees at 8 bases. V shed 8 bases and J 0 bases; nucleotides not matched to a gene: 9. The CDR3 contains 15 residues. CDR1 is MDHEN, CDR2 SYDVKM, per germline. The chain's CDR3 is CASAVRQGYSYEQYF. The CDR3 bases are TGTGCCAGCGCCGTGAGACAGGGGTACTCCTACGAGCAGTACTTC.

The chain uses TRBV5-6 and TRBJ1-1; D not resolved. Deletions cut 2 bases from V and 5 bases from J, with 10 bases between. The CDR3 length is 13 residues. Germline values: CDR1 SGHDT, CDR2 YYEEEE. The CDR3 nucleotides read TGTGCCAGCAGCTTCGGGCCCCAGACTGAAGCTTTCTTT. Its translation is CASSFGPQTEAFF. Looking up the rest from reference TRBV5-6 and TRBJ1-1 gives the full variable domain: DAGVTQSPTHLIKTRGQQVTLRCSPKSGHDTVSWYQQALGQGPQFIFQYYEEEERQRGNFPDRFSGHQFPNYSSELNVNALLLGDSALYLCASSFGPQTEAFFGQGTRLTVV.

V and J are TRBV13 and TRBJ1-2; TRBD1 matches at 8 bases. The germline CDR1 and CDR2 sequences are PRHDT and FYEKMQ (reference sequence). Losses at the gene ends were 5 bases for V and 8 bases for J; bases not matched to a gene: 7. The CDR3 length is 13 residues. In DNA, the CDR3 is TGTGCCAGCAGCGTGGGACAGGAAGCGGGCTACACCTTC. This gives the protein CASSVGQEAGYTF.

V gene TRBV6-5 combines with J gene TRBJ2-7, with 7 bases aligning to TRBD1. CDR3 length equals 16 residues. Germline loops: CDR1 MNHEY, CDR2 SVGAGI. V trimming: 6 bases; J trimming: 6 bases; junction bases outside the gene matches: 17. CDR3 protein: CASRYRGGIVVAEQYF. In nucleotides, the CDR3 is TGTGCCAGCAGGTACAGGGGTGGGATAGTAGTTGCCGAGCAGTACTTC.

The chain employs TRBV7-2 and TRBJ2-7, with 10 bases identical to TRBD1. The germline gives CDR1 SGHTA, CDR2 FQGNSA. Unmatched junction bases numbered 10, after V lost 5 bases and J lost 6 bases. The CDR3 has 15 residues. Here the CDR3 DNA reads TGTGCCAGCAGCCCAACGGACAGGGGGGTCGGCGAGCAGTACTTC. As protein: CASSPTDRGVGEQYF.

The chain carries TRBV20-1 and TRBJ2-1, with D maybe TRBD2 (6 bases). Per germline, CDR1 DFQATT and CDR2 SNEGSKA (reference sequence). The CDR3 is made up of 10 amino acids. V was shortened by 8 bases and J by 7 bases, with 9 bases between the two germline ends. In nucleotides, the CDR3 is TGCAGTACCCTAGCGAATGAGCAGTTCTTC. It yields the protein CSTLANEQFF.

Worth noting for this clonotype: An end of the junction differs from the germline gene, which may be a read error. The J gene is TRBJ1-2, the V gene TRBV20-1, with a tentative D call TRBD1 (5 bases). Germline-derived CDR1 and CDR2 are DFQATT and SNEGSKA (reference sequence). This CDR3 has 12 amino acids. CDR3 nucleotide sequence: TGCAGGGCTAGAAGGGAGGGGAGTGGCTACACCTTC. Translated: CRARREGSGYTF.

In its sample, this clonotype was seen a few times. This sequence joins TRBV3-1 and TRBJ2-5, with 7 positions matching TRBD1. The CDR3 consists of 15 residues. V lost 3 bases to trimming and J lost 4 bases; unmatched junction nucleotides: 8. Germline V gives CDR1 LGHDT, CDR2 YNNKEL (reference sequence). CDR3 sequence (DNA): TGTGCCAGCAGCCACCTCCGGGACAGCCGAGAGACCCAGTACTTC. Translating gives CASSHLRDSRETQYF.

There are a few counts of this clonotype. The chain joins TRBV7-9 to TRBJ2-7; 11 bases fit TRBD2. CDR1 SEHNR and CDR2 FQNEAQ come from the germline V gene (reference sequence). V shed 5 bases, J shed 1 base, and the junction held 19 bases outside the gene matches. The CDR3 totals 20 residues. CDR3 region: CASSPPKFPSGRLRSYEQYF. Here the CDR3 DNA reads TGTGCCAGCAGCCCACCTAAATTCCCTAGCGGGAGGCTGAGGTCCTACGAGCAGTACTTC.

CDR3 coding DNA: TGTGCCATCAGTCTTGCCGAACGGGGTAACACTGAAGCTTTCTTT. This sequence encodes CAISLAERGNTEAFF. This sequence joins TRBV10-3 and TRBJ1-1, with D unclear. The V and J ends lost 5 bases and 2 bases respectively, with 15 bases between them. CDR1 and CDR2 from the germline V gene are ENHRY and SYGVKD. The CDR3 sequence is 15 residues long.

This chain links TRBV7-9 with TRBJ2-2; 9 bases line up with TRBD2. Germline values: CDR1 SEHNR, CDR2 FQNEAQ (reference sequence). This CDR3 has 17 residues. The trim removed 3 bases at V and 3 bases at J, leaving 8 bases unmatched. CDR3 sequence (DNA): TGTGCCAGCAGCTTCCTTAGCGGGAGTCGCGACACCGGGGAGCTGTTTTTT. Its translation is CASSFLSGSRDTGELFF.

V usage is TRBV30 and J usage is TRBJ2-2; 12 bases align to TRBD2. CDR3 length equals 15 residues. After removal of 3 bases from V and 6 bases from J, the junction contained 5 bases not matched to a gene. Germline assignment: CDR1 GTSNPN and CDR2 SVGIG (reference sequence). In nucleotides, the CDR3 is TGTGCCTGGAGCCGACTAGCGGGAGTGGCCGGGGAGCTGTTTTTT. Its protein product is CAWSRLAGVAGELFF.

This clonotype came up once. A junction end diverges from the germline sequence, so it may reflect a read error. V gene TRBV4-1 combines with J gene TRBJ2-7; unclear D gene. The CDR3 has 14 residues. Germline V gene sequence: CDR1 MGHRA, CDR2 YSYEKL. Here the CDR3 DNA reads TGCGCCAGCAGCTACGACTTTGTCTCCTACGGGCAGTACTTC. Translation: CASSYDFVSYGQYF.

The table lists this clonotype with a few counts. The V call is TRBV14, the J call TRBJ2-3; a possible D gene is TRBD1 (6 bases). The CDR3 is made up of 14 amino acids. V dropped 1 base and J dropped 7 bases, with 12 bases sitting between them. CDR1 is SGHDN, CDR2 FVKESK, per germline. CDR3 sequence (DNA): TGTGCCAGCAGCCAAGCGACAGGAGCAAATACGCAGTATTTT. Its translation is CASSQATGANTQYF.

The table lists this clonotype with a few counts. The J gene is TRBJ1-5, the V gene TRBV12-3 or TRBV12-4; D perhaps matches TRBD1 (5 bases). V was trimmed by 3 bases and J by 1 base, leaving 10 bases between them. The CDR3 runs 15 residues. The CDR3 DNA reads TGTGCCAGCAGTTTGGGGGAGGGAAGCAATCAGCCCCAGCATTTT. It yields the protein CASSLGEGSNQPQHF.